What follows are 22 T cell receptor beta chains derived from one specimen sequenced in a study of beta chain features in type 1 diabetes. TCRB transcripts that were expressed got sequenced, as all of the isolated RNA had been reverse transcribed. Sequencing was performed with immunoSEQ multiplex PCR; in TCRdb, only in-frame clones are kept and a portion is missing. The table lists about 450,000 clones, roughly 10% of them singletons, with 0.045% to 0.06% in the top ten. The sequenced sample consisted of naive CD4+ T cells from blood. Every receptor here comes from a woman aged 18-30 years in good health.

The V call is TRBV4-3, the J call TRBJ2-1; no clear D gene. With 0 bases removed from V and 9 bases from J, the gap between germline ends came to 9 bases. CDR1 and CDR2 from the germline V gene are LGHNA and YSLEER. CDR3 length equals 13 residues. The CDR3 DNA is TGCGCCAGCAGCCAAGATTTGGCATTTGAGCAGTTCTTC. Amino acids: CASSQDLAFEQFF.

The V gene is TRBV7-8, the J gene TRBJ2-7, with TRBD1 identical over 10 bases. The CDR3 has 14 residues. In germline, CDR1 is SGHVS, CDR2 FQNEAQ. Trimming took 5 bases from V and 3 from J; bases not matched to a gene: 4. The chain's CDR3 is CASSKGQGVYEQYV. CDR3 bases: TGTGCCAGCAGCAAAGGACAGGGGGTCTACGAGCAGTACGTC.

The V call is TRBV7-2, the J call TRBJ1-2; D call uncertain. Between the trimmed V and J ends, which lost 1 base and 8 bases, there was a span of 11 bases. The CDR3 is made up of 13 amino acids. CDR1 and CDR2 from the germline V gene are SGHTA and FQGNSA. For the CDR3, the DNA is TGTGCCAGCAGCTTAGGAAGGAACGAGGGCTACACCTTC. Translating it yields CASSLGRNEGYTF.

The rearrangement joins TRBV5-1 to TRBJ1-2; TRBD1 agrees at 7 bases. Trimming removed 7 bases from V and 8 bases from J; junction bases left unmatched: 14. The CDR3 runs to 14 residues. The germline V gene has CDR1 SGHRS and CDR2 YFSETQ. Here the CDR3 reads CASGSDRAWRGYTF. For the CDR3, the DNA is TGCGCCAGCGGATCCGACAGGGCCTGGCGGGGCTACACCTTC.

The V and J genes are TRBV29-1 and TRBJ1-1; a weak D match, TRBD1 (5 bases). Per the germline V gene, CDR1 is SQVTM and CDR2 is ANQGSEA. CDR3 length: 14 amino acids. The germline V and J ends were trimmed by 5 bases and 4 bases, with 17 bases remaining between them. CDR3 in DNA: TGCAGCGTTCGGGCGACAGTGTTTGGCACTGAAGCTTTCTTT. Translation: CSVRATVFGTEAFF.

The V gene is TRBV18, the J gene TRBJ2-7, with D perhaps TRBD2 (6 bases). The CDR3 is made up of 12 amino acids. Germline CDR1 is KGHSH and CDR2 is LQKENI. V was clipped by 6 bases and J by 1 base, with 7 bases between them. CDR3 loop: CASSGGSYEQYV. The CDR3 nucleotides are TGTGCCAGCTCGGGGGGATCCTACGAGCAGTACGTC.

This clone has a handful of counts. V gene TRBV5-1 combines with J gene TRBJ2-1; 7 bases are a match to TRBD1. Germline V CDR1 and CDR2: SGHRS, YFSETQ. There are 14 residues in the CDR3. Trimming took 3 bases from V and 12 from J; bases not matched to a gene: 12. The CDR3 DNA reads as TGCGCCAGCAGCTGGGACATAGGGGGCCGAGGGCAGTTCTTC. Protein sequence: CASSWDIGGRGQFF. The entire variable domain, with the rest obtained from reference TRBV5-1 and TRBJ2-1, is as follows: KAGVTQTPRYLIKTRGQQVTLSCSPISGHRSVSWYQQTPGQGLQFLFEYFSETQRNKGNFPGRFSGRQFSNSRSEMNVSTLELGDSALYLCASSWDIGGRGQFFGPGTRLTVL.

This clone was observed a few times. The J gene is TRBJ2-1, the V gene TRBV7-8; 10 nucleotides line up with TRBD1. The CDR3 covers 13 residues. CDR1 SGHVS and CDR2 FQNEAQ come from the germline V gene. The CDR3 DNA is TGTGGGAGCGGGACAGGGGCCTACAATGAGCAGTTCTTC. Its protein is CGSGTGAYNEQFF.

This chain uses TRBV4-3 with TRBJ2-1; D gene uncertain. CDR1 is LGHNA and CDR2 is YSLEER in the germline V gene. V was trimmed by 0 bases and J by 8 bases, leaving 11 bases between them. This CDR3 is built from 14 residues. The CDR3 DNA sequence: TGCGCCAGCAGCCAAGATCATATGGGGTATGAGCAGTTCTTC. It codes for CASSQDHMGYEQFF.

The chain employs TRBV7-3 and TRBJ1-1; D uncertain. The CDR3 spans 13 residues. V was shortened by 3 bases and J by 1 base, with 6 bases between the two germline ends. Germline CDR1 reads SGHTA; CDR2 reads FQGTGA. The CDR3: CASSFSWNTEAFF. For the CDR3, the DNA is TGTGCCAGCAGCTTCAGTTGGAACACTGAAGCTTTCTTT.

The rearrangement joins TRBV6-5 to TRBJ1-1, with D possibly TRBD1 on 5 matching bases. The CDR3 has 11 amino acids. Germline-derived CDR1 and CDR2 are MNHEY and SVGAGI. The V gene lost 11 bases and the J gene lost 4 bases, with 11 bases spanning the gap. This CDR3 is CASGVSTEAFF. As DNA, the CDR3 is TGTGCCTCGGGGGTTAGCACTGAAGCTTTCTTT.

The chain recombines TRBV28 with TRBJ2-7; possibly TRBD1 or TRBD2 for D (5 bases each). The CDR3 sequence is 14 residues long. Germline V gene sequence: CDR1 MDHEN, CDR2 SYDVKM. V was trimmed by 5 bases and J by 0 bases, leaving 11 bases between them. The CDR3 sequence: CASSLHGGSYEQYV. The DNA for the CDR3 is TGTGCCAGCAGTCTACATGGGGGCTCCTACGAGCAGTACGTC.

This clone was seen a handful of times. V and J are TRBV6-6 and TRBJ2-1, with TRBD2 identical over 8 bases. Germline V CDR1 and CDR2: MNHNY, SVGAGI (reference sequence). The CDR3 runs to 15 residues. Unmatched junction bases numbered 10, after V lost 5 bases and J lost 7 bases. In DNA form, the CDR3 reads TGTGCCAGCAGTCGGGAGGTAGCGGGGCTAAATGAGCAGTTCTTC. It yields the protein CASSREVAGLNEQFF.

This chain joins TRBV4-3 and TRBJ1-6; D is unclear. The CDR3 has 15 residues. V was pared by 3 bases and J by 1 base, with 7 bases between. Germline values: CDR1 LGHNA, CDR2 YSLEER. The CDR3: CASSQDRSYNSPLHF. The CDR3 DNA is TGCGCCAGCAGCCAGGATCGGTCCTATAATTCACCCCTCCACTTT.

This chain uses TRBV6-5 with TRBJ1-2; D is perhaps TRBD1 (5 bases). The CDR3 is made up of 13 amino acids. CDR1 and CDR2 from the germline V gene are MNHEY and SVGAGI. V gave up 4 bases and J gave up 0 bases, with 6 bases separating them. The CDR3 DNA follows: TGTGCCAGCAGTTTCAGGGCTAACTATGGCTACACCTTC. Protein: CASSFRANYGYTF.

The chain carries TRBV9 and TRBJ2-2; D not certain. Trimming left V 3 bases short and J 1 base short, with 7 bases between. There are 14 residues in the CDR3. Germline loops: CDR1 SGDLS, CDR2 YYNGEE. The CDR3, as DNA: TGTGCCAGCAGCGACACCTGGAACACCGGGGAGCTGTTTTTT. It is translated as CASSDTWNTGELFF.

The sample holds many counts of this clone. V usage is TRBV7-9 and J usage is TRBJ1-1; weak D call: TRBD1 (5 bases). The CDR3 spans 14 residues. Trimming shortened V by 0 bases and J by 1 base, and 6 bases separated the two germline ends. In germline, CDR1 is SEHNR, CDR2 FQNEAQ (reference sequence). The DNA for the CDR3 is TGTGCCAGCAGCTTAGCAGGGACGAACACTGAAGCTTTCTTT. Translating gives CASSLAGTNTEAFF.

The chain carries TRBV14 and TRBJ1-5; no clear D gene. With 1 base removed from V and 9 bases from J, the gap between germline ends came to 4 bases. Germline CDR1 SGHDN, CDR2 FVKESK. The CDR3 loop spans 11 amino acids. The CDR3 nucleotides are TGTGCCAGCAGCCAAGGTGGGCCCCAGCATTTT. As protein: CASSQGGPQHF.

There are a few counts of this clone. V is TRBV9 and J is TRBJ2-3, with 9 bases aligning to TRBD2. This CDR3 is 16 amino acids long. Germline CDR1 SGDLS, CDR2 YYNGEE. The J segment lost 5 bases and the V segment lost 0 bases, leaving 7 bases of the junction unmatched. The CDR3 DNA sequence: TGTGCCAGCAGCGTAGTCGGCGGGGGGGCCCTAGATACGCAGTATTTT. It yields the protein CASSVVGGGALDTQYF.

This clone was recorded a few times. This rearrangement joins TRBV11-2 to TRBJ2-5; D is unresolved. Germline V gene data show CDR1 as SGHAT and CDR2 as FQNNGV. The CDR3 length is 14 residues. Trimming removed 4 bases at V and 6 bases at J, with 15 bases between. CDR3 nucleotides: TGTGCCAGCAGCTCCTGGGGTCAGACAAAGACCCAGTACTTC. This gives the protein CASSSWGQTKTQYF.

The CDR3 loop reads CASSASWFEQFF. The CDR3 nucleotides read TGTGCCAGCAGTGCCTCATGGTTTGAGCAGTTCTTC. V usage is TRBV25-1 and J usage is TRBJ2-1, with D unclear. V lost 4 bases and J 9 bases, leaving 10 bases between the germline ends. There are 12 residues in the CDR3. Germline V CDR1 and CDR2: MGHDK, SYGVNS.

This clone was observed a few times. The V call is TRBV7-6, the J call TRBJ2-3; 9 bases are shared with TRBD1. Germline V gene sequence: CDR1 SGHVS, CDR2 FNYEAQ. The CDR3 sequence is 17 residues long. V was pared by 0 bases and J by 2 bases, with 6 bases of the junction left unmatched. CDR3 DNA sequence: TGTGCCAGCAGCTTAGCGGTGGGACAGGGACCCACAGATACGCAGTATTTT. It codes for CASSLAVGQGPTDTQYF.